The following is a TCR beta chain sequence with its context. The junction does not match germline at one end; this may be a read error. The CDR3 totals 13 residues. Germline V gene lookup returns CDR1 DFQATT and CDR2 SNEGSKA (reference sequence). These data are taken from a study of response to subunit inactivated influenza vaccine. A single record per CDR3 protein comes from TCRdb applying MiXCR to the RT-PCR reads. Among under 850,000 distinct CDR3 sequences listed, roughly 18% were seen once. V gene TRBV20-1 combines with J gene TRBJ2-3; no reliable D call. This receptor was taken from a man between 45 and 60 years old who received an inactivated influenza vaccine. The starting material was PBMCs from blood, obtained about 5 days after vaccination. The CDR3 region has the DNA TGCAGTGCTAGAGAAAGTGGGCCAGATACGAAGTATTTT. This encodes CSARESGPDTKYF.